These T cell receptor beta chains were read from a single sample in a study of tumor T cells in aggressive B-cell lymphoma. Sequencing was performed with immunoSEQ multiplex PCR; in TCRdb, only in-frame clones are kept and a portion is missing. The sample holds fewer than 2,000 clones, 90% to 95% seen once. Specimen: tumor tissue. These TCRs come from an adult with diffuse large B cell lymphoma. Both conserved end residues are part of each CDR3. Fields, in order: J gene, clone size, V gene, CDR3 length, D gene, CDR3 DNA, CDR3 protein. A D gene is named only where the DNA matches it firmly. Not all rows give a size; the values are once, few, many and, for expanded clones, a class.

>TRBJ1-3|-|TRBV18|14|-
TGTGCCAGCTCACCACCCGGGTCTGGAAACACCATATATTTT
CASSPPGSGNTIYF
>TRBJ1-3|-|TRBV27|15|-
TGTGCCAGCAGTTTGGGCCCCAGCTCTGGAAACACCATATATTTT
CASSLGPSSGNTIYF
>TRBJ1-5|-|TRBV18|14|-
TGTGCCAGCTCAGAGTCGGGAGGCAATCAGCCCCAGCATTTT
CASSESGGNQPQHF
>TRBJ2-7|-|TRBV18|16|TRBD2
TGTGCCAGCTCACTAAACTCTGGACTAGCGGGGGACGAGCAGTACTTC
CASSLNSGLAGDEQYF
>TRBJ2-1|-|TRBV6-5|15|-
TGTGCCAGCAGCCGCGGGTGGAGAGTGTCCGATGAGCAGTTCTTC
CASSRGWRVSDEQFF
>TRBJ2-5|-|TRBV7-2|13|-
TGTGCCAGCAGCGGTTTGGCGGGCTGGACCCAGTACTTC
CASSGLAGWTQYF
>TRBJ2-7|-|TRBV28|13|-
TGTGCCAGCAGTTTGACAGCTCCCTACGAGCAGTACTTC
CASSLTAPYEQYF
>TRBJ2-7|-|TRBV29-1|14|TRBD2
TGCAGCGTTGCGAGCGGGGTGAGCTCCTACGAGCAGTACTTC
CSVASGVSSYEQYF
>TRBJ2-7|-|TRBV7-9|16|TRBD2
TGTGCCAGCAGCTTAAGGACTAGCGGGGGGAGGTACGAGCAGTACTTC
CASSLRTSGGRYEQYF
>TRBJ2-5|-|TRBV7-9|15|TRBD2
TGTGCCAGCCGCCGGGCGGGGGGGCCGACAGAGACCCAGTACTTC
CASRRAGGPTETQYF
>TRBJ1-1|-|TRBV20-1|11|TRBD1
TGCAGTGCGCAGACAGGGGCTGGAGCTTTCTTT
CSAQTGAGAFF
>TRBJ2-2|-|TRBV28|15|TRBD1
TGTGCCAGCAGTTTCAGACAGGGTGCCACCGGGGAGCTGTTTTTT
CASSFRQGATGELFF
>TRBJ2-7|-|TRBV7-2|15|TRBD2
TGTGCCAGCAGCTTATTGGGCGGGGGAACCTACGAGCAGTACTTC
CASSLLGGGTYEQYF
>TRBJ2-7|-|TRBV2|11|TRBD1
TGTGCCAGCAGCCCTGGACAGGGGAAGTACTTC
CASSPGQGKYF
>TRBJ1-6|once|TRBV11-2|17|TRBD1
TGTGCCAGCAGCTTAGACCTAGGGACAGGGGGTCGTTCACCCCTCCACTTT
CASSLDLGTGGRSPLHF
>TRBJ1-1|-|TRBV7-9|14|-
TGTGCCAGCAGCTCGGCCCAGGGGAACACTGAAGCTTTCTTT
CASSSAQGNTEAFF
>TRBJ1-2|-|TRBV5-8|15|-
TGTGCCAGCAGCCGTGATAGGGGCGCTAACTATGGCTACACCTTC
CASSRDRGANYGYTF
>TRBJ1-1|-|TRBV7-9|15|-
TGTGCCAGCAGCTTAGTGCAGGGGTTCAATACTGAAGCTTTCTTT
CASSLVQGFNTEAFF
>TRBJ2-7|-|TRBV29-1|12|-
TGCAGCGTAACGGGTCGCTCCTACGAGCAGTACTTC
CSVTGRSYEQYF
>TRBJ2-5|-|TRBV12-2|16|-
TGTGTACCAGTCCCGGGAGGCCGGGGGCGCCGGAAGACCCAGTACTTC
CVPVPGGRGRRKTQYF
>TRBJ2-7|-|TRBV7-9|14|TRBD2
TGTGCCAGCAGCATTAGCGGGGAGTCCTACGAGCAGTACTTC
CASSISGESYEQYF
>TRBJ2-3|-|TRBV5-6|16|TRBD1
TGTGCCAGCAGCTTGGGGATGGGGACAGGCACAGATACGCAGTATTTT
CASSLGMGTGTDTQYF
>TRBJ2-2|few|TRBV6-5|15|-
TGTGCCAGCAGTTACTCCCTCGCTAGGCACGGGGAGCTGTTTTTT
CASSYSLARHGELFF
>TRBJ1-6|-|TRBV15|14|TRBD1
TGTGCCACCAGCAGGGACAGGGATAATTCACCCCTCCACTTT
CATSRDRDNSPLHF
>TRBJ2-2|-|TRBV5-1|17|TRBD1
TGCGCCAGCAGCTTGGCGTCAGGGGGCACTTGGACCGGGGAGCTGTTTTTT
CASSLASGGTWTGELFF
>TRBJ2-7|-|TRBV28|13|TRBD1
TGTGCCAGCAGTCTCGGACAGGGGGCCGGCGTTTTGTTC
CASSLGQGAGVLF
>TRBJ1-4|-|TRBV18|15|-
TGTGCCAGCTCACCACATCCGCAGGATAATGAAAAACTGTTTTTT
CASSPHPQDNEKLFF
>TRBJ2-3|-|TRBV4-3|16|TRBD1
TGCGCCAGCAGCCAGACAGGGGGCGCTTGGGCAGATACGCAGTATTTT
CASSQTGGAWADTQYF
>TRBJ2-3|-|TRBV9|19|TRBD2
TGTGCCAGCAGCCCCAGACCCTTTTCTAGCGGGGGCTACACAGATACGCAGTATTTT
CASSPRPFSSGGYTDTQYF
>TRBJ1-6|-|TRBV28|13|-
TGTGCCACTTCAGGGCATTATAATTCACCCCTCCATTTT
CATSGHYNSPLHF
>TRBJ1-1|once|TRBV7-2|15|-
TGTGCCAGCAGCCCTCTCTGGGGCGGGAACACTGAAGCTTTCTTT
CASSPLWGGNTEAFF
>TRBJ2-2|-|TRBV7-2|16|TRBD1
TGTGCCAGCGGTGAGGACAGGGGCGTAAGCACCGGGGAGCTGTTTTTT
CASGEDRGVSTGELFF
>TRBJ2-6|few|TRBV7-8|17|-
TGTGCCGGAAGGAGGGCTTCCGTACTCTCTGGGGCCAACGTCCTGACTTTC
CAGRRASVLSGANVLTF
>TRBJ2-5|-|TRBV5-5|14|-
TGTGCCAGCAGCCGAGCGGGCCCCCAAGAGACCCAGTACTTC
CASSRAGPQETQYF
>TRBJ2-4|-|TRBV7-2|17|-
TGTGCCAGCAGCCCAAGAACTCTTGACAGGGCCAAAAACATTCAGTACTTC
CASSPRTLDRAKNIQYF
>TRBJ1-5|-|TRBV9|15|TRBD1
TGTGCCAGCAGCCGAGGACAGGGAAGCAATCAGCCCCAGCATTTT
CASSRGQGSNQPQHF
>TRBJ2-1|-|TRBV28|17|-
TGTGCCAGCAGTCCCTTACCAGGGCAGGGGAGTTTCAATGAGCAGTTCTTC
CASSPLPGQGSFNEQFF
>TRBJ2-5|-|TRBV2|15|-
TGTGCCAGCAGTGATGCCACACCGGGGCAAGAGACCCAGTACTTC
CASSDATPGQETQYF
>TRBJ2-7|-|TRBV5-4|14|-
TGTGCCAGCAGTTCCGACAGCTCCTCCTACGAGCAGTACTTC
CASSSDSSSYEQYF
>TRBJ2-3|-|TRBV7-2|14|-
TGTGCCAGCAGCCAAACTGGTGTACCAGATACGCAGTATTTT
CASSQTGVPDTQYF
>TRBJ1-6|-|TRBV11-2|14|-
TGTGCCAGCAGCCGCACTAACTATAATTCACCCCTCCACTTT
CASSRTNYNSPLHF
>TRBJ1-4|-|TRBV5-6|16|-
TGTGCCAGCAGCTACGAAAAGACCGGGAGGGATGAAAAACTGTTTTTT
CASSYEKTGRDEKLFF
>TRBJ2-3|-|TRBV9|17|-
TGTGCCAGCAGCGTTGGGCCCGGGCGGCTAGCCACAGATACGCAGTATTTT
CASSVGPGRLATDTQYF
>TRBJ1-3|-|TRBV11-2|17|TRBD1
TGTGCCAGCAGCTTAGTCCCAGGGGGTAGTACTGGAAACACCATATATTTT
CASSLVPGGSTGNTIYF
>TRBJ1-5|-|TRBV15|15|-
TGTGCCACCAGCAGAGATGGTGGGAGGTATCAGCCCCAGCATTTT
CATSRDGGRYQPQHF
>TRBJ1-2|-|TRBV6-5|14|-
TGTGCCAGCAGTTCCCGGACAGCTAACTATGGCTACACCTTC
CASSSRTANYGYTF
>TRBJ2-7|-|TRBV27|13|-
TGTGCCAGCAGTTTATCTTCCTCCCTCGAGCAGTACTTC
CASSLSSSLEQYF